This TCR beta chain was identified during a study of T cells after yellow fever vaccination. Looking at the study overall: It was SMART-Seq v4 Ultra Low Input that prepared the fractions with low cell numbers. Study-wide results and caveats: Abundant clonotypes (contaminants from the bulk population) could be present in FACS-sorted repertoires. A large majority of primary-vaccination clones showed up again after the booster (96% CD4, around 88% CD8).

Synthesis of TCR cDNA relied on 5'RACE template switching, which attached a universal primer site and UMIs. Via MiXCR, TCRdb re-called the 5' RACE reads, giving one row per CDR3 protein. The table includes 300,000 to 450,000 distinct CDR3 sequences, approximately 8% detected once. This clonotype has a handful of counts. Its specificity is unknown. The clonotype comes from a man aged 18-30 years who received the YFV17D yellow fever vaccine. The sample was PBMCs, taken about 41 days after the first yellow fever vaccination.

Here the CDR3 DNA reads TGCGCCAGTCAGATCGACAGGGGGGCCTACGAGCAGTACTTC. Its protein is CASQIDRGAYEQYF. The gene calls are TRBV5-1 and TRBJ2-7, with 9 bases lining up with TRBD1. After removal of 8 bases from V and 2 bases from J, the junction contained 8 bases not matched to a gene. Germline assignment: CDR1 SGHRS and CDR2 YFSETQ. This CDR3 is built from 14 residues.